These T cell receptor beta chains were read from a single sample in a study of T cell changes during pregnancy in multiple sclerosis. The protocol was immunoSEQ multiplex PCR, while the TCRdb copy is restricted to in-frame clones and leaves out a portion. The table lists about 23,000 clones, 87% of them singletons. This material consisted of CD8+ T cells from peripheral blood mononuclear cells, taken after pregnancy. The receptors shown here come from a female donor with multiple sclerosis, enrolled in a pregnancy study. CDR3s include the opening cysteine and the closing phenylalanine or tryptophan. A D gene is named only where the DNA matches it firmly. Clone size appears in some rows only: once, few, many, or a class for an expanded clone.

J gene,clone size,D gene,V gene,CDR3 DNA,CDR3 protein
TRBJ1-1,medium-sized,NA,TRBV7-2,TGTGCCAGCAGCGGGGCAGCGGGGAACACTGAAGCTTTCTTT,CASSGAAGNTEAFF
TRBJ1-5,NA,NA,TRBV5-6,TGTGCCAGCAGCCCCTTTGAGGGCAATCAGCCCCAGCATTTT,CASSPFEGNQPQHF
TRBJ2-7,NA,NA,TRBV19,TGTGCCAGTAGTATAGGGCAGGGGCAGTCCTACGAGCAGTACTTC,CASSIGQGQSYEQYF
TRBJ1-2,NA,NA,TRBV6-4,TGTGCCAGCAGTCGAACCGCCTCGGCATACAGCGGCTACACCTTC,CASSRTASAYSGYTF
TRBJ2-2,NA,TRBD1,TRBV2,TGTGCCAGCAGTGACGAGGACAGGGCTTCGTCGAGACTCACCGGGGAGCTGTTTTTT,CASSDEDRASSRLTGELFF
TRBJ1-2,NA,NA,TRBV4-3,TGCGCCAGCAGCCAAGTGTGGGGGGGGCATAGCTATGGCTACACCTTC,CASSQVWGGHSYGYTF
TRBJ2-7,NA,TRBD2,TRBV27,TGTGCCAGCAGTTCCCGACTAGCTTGGTCCGAGCAGTACTTC,CASSSRLAWSEQYF
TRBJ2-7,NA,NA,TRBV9,TGTGCCAGCAGCGGAAGGGAGAGCTCCTACGAGCAGTACTTC,CASSGRESSYEQYF
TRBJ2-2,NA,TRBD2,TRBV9,TGTGCCAGCAGCGTAGAGCTAAGGAGCGGGGGGACCGGGGAGCTGTTTTTT,CASSVELRSGGTGELFF
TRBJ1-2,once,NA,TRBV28,TGTGCCAGCAGCGTCCCCCCCGACAGACCTAACTATGGCTACACCTTC,CASSVPPDRPNYGYTF
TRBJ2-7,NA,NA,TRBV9,TGTGCCAGCAGCGTAGAATACTCCTACGAGCAGTACTTC,CASSVEYSYEQYF
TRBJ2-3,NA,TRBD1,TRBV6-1,TGTGCCAGCAGTGAAGACAGGGGCTGGGGTACGCAGTATTTT,CASSEDRGWGTQYF
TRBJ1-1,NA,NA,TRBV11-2,TGTGCCAGCAGCTTCGCCGGGACTCTGAACACTGAAGCTTTCTTT,CASSFAGTLNTEAFF
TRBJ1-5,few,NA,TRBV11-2,TGTGCCAGCAGCCTGACAGTTAATCAGCCCCAGCATTTT,CASSLTVNQPQHF
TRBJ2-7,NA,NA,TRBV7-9,TGTGCCAGCAGCTCATCTTCAGGCGCCCCCTACGAGCAGTACTTC,CASSSSSGAPYEQYF
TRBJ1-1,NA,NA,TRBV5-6,TGTGCCAGCAGCGGGCTGAACACTGAAGCTTTCTTT,CASSGLNTEAFF
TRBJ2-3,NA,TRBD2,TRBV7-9,TGTGCCAGCAGCTCGGTCGAGCGGGAGGGCCCCACAGATACGCAGTATTTT,CASSSVEREGPTDTQYF
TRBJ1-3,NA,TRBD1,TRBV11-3,TGTGCCAGCAGCCACCGGACAGGGGCTGGAAACACCATATATTTT,CASSHRTGAGNTIYF
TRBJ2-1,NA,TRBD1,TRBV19,TGTGCCAGCGCCCCAGGGGGTGACTACAATGAGCAGTTCTTC,CASAPGGDYNEQFF
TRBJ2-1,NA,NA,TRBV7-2,TGTGCCAGCAGCTTGACAGAGCTCAACTACAATGAGCAGTTCTTC,CASSLTELNYNEQFF
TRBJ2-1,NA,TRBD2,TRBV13,TGTGCCAGCAGCCCGAGAGGCGCGGGAGGGCCCGAGGTGCAGTTCTTC,CASSPRGAGGPEVQFF
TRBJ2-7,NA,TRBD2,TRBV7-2,TGTGCCAGCAGCCGTGGACTAGCGAGCTCCTACGAGCAGTACTTC,CASSRGLASSYEQYF
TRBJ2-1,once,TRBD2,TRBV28,TGTGCCAGCAGTTTGTTGCTAGCGGAAGATTACAATGAGCAGTTCTTC,CASSLLLAEDYNEQFF
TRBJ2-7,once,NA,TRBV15,TGTGCCACCAGCAGAGCCTGGGCAGCACCAAACACCTACGAGCAGTACTTC,CATSRAWAAPNTYEQYF
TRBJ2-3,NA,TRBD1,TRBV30,TGTGCCTGGAGTTCCGGGACAGGGGGGGAAGATACGCAGTATTTT,CAWSSGTGGEDTQYF
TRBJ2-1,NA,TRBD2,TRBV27,TGTGCCAGCAGATGGGGGCTAGCGGGAGGGCAGTTCTTC,CASRWGLAGGQFF
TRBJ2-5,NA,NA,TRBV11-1,TGTGCCAGCAGCTACCCGGACAGAGAAGAGACCCAGTACTTC,CASSYPDREETQYF
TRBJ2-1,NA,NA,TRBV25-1,TGTGCCAGCAGTGAATCAAAGCCCTCTCAGTTCTTC,CASSESKPSQFF
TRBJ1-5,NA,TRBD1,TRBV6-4,TGTGCCAGCAGCCCCAGGACAGGGGGCAATCAGCCCCAGCATTTT,CASSPRTGGNQPQHF
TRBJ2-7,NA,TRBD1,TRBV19,TGTGCCAGTAGTATGGGACAGGGCTACGAGCAGTACTTC,CASSMGQGYEQYF
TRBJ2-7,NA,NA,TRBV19,TGTGCCAGTAGTATAGGAGGAGTTGCCGGGGGGCCTGCGAAATCCTACGAGCAGTACTTC,CASSIGGVAGGPAKSYEQYF
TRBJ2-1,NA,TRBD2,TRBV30,TGTGCCTGGAGGCCGGGAGGCAATGAGCAGTTCTTC,CAWRPGGNEQFF
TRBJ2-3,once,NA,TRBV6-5,TGTGCCAGCAGTTACTTTGGCGGAGATACGCAGTATTTT,CASSYFGGDTQYF
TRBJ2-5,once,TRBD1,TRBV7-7,TGTGCCAGCAGCTTCGGGACAGGGGACGAGACCCAGTACTTC,CASSFGTGDETQYF
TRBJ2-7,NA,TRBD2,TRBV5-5,TGTGCCAGCAGCTGGTACTTAGCGGGAGATTCCTACGAGCAGTACTTC,CASSWYLAGDSYEQYF
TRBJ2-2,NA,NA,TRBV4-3,TGCGCCAGCAGCCACAGAACCGACAGCCCCGGGGAGCTGTTTTTT,CASSHRTDSPGELFF